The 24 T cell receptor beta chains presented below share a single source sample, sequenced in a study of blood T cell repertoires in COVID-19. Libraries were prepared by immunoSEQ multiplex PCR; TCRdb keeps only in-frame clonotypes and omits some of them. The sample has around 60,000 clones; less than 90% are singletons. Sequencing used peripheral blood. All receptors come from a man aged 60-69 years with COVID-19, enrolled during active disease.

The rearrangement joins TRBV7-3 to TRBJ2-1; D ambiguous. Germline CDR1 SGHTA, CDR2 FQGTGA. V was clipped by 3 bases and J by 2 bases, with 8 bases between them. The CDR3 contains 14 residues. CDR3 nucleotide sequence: TGTGCCAGCAGCTTTGAGCTCCCCTACAATGAGCAGTTCTTC. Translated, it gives CASSFELPYNEQFF.

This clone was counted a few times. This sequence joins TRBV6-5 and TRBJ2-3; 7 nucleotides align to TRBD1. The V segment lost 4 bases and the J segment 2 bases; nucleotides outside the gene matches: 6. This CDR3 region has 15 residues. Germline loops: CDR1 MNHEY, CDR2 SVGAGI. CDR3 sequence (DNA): TGTGCCAGCAGTTGGTCCGGGACAGCCACAGATACGCAGTATTTT. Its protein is CASSWSGTATDTQYF.

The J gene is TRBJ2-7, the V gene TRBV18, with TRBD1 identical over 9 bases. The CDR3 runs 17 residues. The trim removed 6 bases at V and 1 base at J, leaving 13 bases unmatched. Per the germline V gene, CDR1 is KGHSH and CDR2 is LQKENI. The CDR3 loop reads CASSPWTVTGGSYEQYF. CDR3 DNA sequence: TGTGCCAGCTCCCCTTGGACTGTGACAGGGGGTTCCTACGAGCAGTACTTC.

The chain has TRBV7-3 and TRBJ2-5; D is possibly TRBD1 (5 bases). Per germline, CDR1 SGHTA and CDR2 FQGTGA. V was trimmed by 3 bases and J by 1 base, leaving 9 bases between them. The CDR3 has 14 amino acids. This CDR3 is CASSFQGIQETQYF. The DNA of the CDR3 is TGTGCCAGCAGCTTTCAGGGCATCCAAGAGACCCAGTACTTC.

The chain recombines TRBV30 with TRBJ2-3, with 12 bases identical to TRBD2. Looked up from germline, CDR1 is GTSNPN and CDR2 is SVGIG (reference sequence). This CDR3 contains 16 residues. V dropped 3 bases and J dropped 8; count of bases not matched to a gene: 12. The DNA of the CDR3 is TGTGCCTGGAGCCTCGGACTAGCGGGGACCGGGGGTACGCAGTATTTT. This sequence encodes CAWSLGLAGTGGTQYF.

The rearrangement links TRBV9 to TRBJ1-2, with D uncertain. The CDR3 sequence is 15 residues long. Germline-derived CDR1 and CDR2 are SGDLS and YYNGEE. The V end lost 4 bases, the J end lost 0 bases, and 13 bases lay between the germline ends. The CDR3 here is CASSLTSNSNYGYTF. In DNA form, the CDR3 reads TGTGCCAGCAGCTTAACCTCCAACTCTAACTATGGCTACACCTTC. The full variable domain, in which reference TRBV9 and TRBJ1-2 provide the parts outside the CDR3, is DSGVTQTPKHLITATGQRVTLRCSPRSGDLSVYWYQQSLDQGLQFLIQYYNGEERAKGNILERFSAQQFPDLHSELNLSSLELGDSALYFCASSLTSNSNYGYTFGSGTRLTVV.

CDR3 protein: CATSAGQTVNQPQHF. The CDR3 nucleotides read TGTGCCACCAGTGCGGGACAGACAGTTAATCAGCCCCAGCATTTT. V usage is TRBV24-1 and J usage is TRBJ1-5, with 7 bases aligning to TRBD1. From germline, CDR1 is KGHDR and CDR2 SFDVKD. The CDR3 length is 15 residues. The V segment lost 5 bases and the J segment 4 bases; nucleotides outside the gene matches: 7.

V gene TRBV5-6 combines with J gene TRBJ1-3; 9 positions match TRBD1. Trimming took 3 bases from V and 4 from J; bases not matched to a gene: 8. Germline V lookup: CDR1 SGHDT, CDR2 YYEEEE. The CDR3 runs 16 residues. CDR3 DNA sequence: TGTGCCAGCAGCTCCTACAGGGGGCAAAGGGGAAACACCATATATTTT. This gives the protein CASSSYRGQRGNTIYF.

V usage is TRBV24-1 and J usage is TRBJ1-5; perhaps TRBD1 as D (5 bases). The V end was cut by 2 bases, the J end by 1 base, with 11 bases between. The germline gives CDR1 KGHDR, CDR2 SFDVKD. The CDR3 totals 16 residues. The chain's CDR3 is CATSDSDSSSNQPQHF. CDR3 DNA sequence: TGTGCCACCAGTGATTCTGACAGCAGCAGCAATCAGCCCCAGCATTTT.

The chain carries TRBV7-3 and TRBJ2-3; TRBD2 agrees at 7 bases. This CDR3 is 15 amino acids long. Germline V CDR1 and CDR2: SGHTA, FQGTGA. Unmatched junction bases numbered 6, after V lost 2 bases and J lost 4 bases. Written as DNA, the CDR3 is TGTGCCAGCAGCTTAGGAGGGAGCGGGGCAGATACGCAGTATTTT. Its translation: CASSLGGSGADTQYF.

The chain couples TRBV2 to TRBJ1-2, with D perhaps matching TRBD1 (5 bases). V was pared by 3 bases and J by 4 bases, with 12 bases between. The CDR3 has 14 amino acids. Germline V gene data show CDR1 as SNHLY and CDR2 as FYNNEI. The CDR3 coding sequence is TGTGCCAGCAGTGACTCAGGGCCCGGCTATGGCTACACCTTC. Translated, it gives CASSDSGPGYGYTF.

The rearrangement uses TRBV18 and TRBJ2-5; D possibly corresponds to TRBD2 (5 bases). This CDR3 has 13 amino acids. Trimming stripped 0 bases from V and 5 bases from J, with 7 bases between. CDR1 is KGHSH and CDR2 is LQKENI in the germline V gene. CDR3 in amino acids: CASSPPLAETQYF. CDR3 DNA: TGTGCCAGCTCACCACCCTTAGCGGAGACCCAGTACTTC.

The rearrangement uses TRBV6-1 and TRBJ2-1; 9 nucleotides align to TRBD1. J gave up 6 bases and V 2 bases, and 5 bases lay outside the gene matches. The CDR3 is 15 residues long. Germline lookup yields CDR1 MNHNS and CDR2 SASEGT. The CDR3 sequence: CASSELGTGTNEQFF. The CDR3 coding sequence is TGTGCCAGCAGTGAATTAGGGACAGGGACCAATGAGCAGTTCTTC.

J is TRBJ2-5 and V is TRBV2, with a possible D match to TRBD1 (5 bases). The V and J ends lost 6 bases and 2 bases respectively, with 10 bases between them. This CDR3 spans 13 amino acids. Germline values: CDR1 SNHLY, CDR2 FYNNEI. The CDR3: CASRRTIQETQYF. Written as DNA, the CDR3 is TGTGCCAGCAGAAGGACAATACAAGAGACCCAGTACTTC.

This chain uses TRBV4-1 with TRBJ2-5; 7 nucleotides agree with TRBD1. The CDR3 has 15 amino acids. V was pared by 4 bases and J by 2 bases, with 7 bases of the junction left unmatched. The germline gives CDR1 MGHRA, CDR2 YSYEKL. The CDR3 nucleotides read TGCGCCAGCAGCCCAGGGGGACAAGCGCAAGAGACCCAGTACTTC. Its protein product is CASSPGGQAQETQYF.

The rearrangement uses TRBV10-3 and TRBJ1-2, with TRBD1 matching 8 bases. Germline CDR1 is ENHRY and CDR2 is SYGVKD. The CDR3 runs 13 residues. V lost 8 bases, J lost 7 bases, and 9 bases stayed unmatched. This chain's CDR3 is CAISETGASGYTF. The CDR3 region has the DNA TGTGCCATCTCTGAGACAGGGGCTTCTGGCTACACCTTC.

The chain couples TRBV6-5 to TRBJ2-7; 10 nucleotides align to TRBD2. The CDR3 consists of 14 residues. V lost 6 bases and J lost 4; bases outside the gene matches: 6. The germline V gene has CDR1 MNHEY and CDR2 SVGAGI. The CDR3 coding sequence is TGTGCCAGCAGAGAGCGGGAGGGCCGTTACGAGCAGTACTTC. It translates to CASREREGRYEQYF.

The CDR3 coding sequence is TGCGCCAGCAGCCAAGGACAGGGAATAACTAATGAAAAACTGTTTTTT. This encodes CASSQGQGITNEKLFF. J is TRBJ1-4 and V is TRBV4-1; the match to TRBD1 covers 7 bases. The V and J ends lost 1 base and 1 base, in that order; junction bases with no gene match: 3. The length of the CDR3 is 16 residues. CDR1 MGHRA and CDR2 YSYEKL come from the germline V gene.

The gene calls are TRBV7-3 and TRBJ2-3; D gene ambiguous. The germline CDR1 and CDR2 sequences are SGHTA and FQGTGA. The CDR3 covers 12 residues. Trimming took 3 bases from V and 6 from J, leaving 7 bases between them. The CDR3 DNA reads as TGTGCCAGCAGCTTTGTTAGCGATACGCAGTATTTT. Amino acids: CASSFVSDTQYF.

The DNA of the CDR3 is TGTGCCAGCAGTGTCGACGTGGGAGGGGCCTATGGGACCCAGTACTTC. Its protein product is CASSVDVGGAYGTQYF. The chain has TRBV25-1 and TRBJ2-5; 7 bases are a match to TRBD2. The CDR3 length is 16 residues. CDR1 and CDR2 from the germline V gene are MGHDK and SYGVNS. V was pared by 4 bases and J by 7 bases, with 15 bases of the junction left unmatched.

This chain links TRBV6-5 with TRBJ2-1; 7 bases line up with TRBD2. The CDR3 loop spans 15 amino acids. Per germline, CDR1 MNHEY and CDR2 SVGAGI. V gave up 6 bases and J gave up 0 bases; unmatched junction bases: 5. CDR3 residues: CASRPSGSSYNEQFF. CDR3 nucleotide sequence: TGTGCCAGCAGGCCTAGCGGTAGCTCCTACAATGAGCAGTTCTTC.

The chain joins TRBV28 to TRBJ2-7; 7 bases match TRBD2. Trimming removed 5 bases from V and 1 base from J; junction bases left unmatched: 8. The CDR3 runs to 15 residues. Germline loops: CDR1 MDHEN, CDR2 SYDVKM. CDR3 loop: CASSPHSAGSYEQYF. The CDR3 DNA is TGTGCCAGCAGTCCTCACTCAGCGGGGTCCTACGAGCAGTACTTC.

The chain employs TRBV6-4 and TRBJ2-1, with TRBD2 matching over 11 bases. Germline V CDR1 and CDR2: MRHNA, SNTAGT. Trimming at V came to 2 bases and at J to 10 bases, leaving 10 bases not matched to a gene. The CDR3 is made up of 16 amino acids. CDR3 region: CASSDATSGSGLEQFF. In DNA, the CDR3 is TGTGCCAGCAGTGACGCCACTAGCGGGAGTGGGTTGGAGCAGTTCTTC.

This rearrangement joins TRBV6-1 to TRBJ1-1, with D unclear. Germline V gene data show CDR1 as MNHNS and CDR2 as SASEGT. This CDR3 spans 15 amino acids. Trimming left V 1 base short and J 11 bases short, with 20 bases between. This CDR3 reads CASSEVGASGSDAFF. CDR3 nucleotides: TGTGCCAGCAGTGAAGTAGGAGCCTCGGGGTCCGACGCTTTCTTT.